The clone carrying this T cell receptor beta chain has a handful of counts. The V end was cut by 3 bases, the J end by 1 base, with 4 bases between. Germline lookup yields CDR1 DFQATT and CDR2 SNEGSKA (reference sequence). The CDR3 runs 11 residues. TCR beta VDJ and CDR3 profiling used genomic DNA as template. In TCRdb, the reads were re-called with MiXCR into one record per CDR3 protein. The sample shows some 180,000 distinct CDR3 sequences, roughly 50% of them seen only once. This sample was included in a study of CD8+CD57+ T cells in acquired aplastic anemia. Across the study: Sorted CD4+ and CD8+ cell DNA averaged about 3.5 ug.

Whoever was chosen for sequencing had shown CD8+CD57+ cell expansion by flow cytometry. Among the patients, all had severe acquired aplastic anemia. At the time of blood sampling, patients had not yet received any therapy. The gene calls are TRBV20-1 and TRBJ2-7; D is unresolved. The TCR sequence derives from a human donor with aplastic anemia. Sequenced input: sorted CD4+, CD8+, or CD8+CD57+ T cells (not recorded which) from PBMCs. The chain's CDR3 is CSASLSYEQYF. DNA of the CDR3: TGCAGTGCTAGCTTATCCTACGAGCAGTACTTC.